This is a list of T cell receptor beta chains from one sample in a study of blood T cell repertoires in COVID-19. The protocol was immunoSEQ multiplex PCR, while the TCRdb copy is restricted to in-frame clones and leaves out a portion. The sample has 110,000 to 150,000 clones; over 70% are singletons. The sample consisted of peripheral blood. All receptors derive from a woman in her fifties or sixties with acute or convalescent COVID-19. Both conserved end residues are part of each CDR3. The D gene is left open where the match is weak. Not every row has a clone size; where given, it reads once, few, many or a size class.

clone_size	d_call	v_call	cdr3_length	j_call	cdr3_aa	cdr3_nt
-	-	TRBV7-9	14	TRBJ1-3	CASSLLVTGNTIYF	TGTGCCAGCAGCTTACTCGTAACTGGAAACACCATATATTTT
-	-	TRBV9	18	TRBJ1-1	CASSVAEASDSLRTEAFF	TGTGCCAGCAGCGTAGCGGAGGCTTCGGACAGTCTAAGGACTGAAGCTTTCTTT
-	TRBD1	TRBV6-5	14	TRBJ1-2	CASKPGTGNYGYTF	TGTGCCAGCAAGCCTGGGACAGGGAACTATGGCTACACCTTC
-	-	TRBV18	15	TRBJ1-6	CASSPIGGVNSPLHF	TGTGCCAGCTCACCTATCGGGGGAGTTAATTCACCCCTCCACTTT
-	TRBD2	TRBV25-1	14	TRBJ2-6	CASSEPGLVPLLTF	TGTGCCAGCAGTGAACCGGGACTAGTTCCCCTCCTGACTTTC
-	TRBD1	TRBV28	17	TRBJ2-1	CASSPPQGAKPNNEQFF	TGTGCCAGCAGTCCCCCACAGGGGGCTAAGCCCAACAATGAGCAGTTCTTC
-	-	TRBV18	14	TRBJ2-1	CASSPMAGWNEQFF	TGTGCCAGCTCACCCATGGCCGGGTGGAATGAGCAGTTCTTC
-	-	TRBV2	14	TRBJ1-4	CASSVGQFNEKLFF	TGTGCCAGCAGTGTTGGGCAGTTCAATGAAAAACTGTTTTTT
-	-	TRBV19	14	TRBJ2-1	CASSDGGPLNEQFF	TGTGCCAGTAGTGACGGGGGGCCTCTTAACGAGCAGTTCTTC
-	-	TRBV3-1/TRBV3-2	16	TRBJ2-5	CASSQVEVLYQETQYF	TGTGCCAGCAGCCAAGTTGAGGTCCTATACCAAGAGACCCAGTACTTC
once	TRBD1	TRBV24-1	17	TRBJ2-1	CATSDPDRGHLYNEQFF	TGTGCCACCAGTGACCCGGACAGGGGGCACCTTTACAATGAGCAGTTCTTC
-	-	TRBV5-1	15	TRBJ2-7	CASSLAWERYYEQYF	TGCGCCAGCAGCTTGGCCTGGGAGCGGTACTACGAGCAGTACTTC
-	-	TRBV2	16	TRBJ2-2	CASTKGQSLDTGELFF	TGTGCCAGCACCAAGGGACAAAGCCTCGACACCGGGGAGCTGTTTTTT
few	TRBD1	TRBV3-1/TRBV3-2	15	TRBJ2-7	CASSPRRDRGYEQYF	TGTGCCAGCAGCCCCCGGCGGGACAGGGGTTACGAGCAGTACTTC
-	TRBD1	TRBV28	16	TRBJ1-6	CASSRAGGSYNSPLHF	TGTGCCAGCAGCCGCGCAGGGGGATCCTATAATTCACCCCTCCACTTT
-	TRBD1	TRBV7-9	16	TRBJ1-3	CASSSSTGLLRNTIYF	TGTGCCAGCAGCTCCTCGACAGGGCTGCTGCGAAACACCATATATTTT
-	TRBD2	TRBV5-4	14	TRBJ2-7	CASTTGGGVYEQYF	TGTGCCAGCACCACTGGCGGGGGGGTCTACGAGCAGTACTTC
-	-	TRBV5-5	17	TRBJ2-6	CASSSQGYFSGANVLTF	TGTGCCAGCAGCTCACAGGGATATTTCTCTGGGGCCAACGTCCTGACTTTC
-	-	TRBV6-6	12	TRBJ2-7	CASRQVSYEQYF	TGTGCCAGTCGACAGGTCTCCTACGAGCAGTACTTC
few	TRBD2	TRBV7-8	17	TRBJ2-3	CASSLDYGGASRHTQYF	TGTGCCAGCAGCTTAGACTACGGGGGGGCCTCGAGGCATACGCAGTATTTT
-	-	TRBV7-9	12	TRBJ1-2	CASSEDSFGYTF	TGTGCCAGCAGCGAAGACAGTTTTGGCTACACCTTC
-	-	TRBV3-1/TRBV3-2	15	TRBJ2-6	CASSQVQSGANVLTF	TGTGCCAGCAGCCAAGTCCAGTCTGGGGCCAACGTCCTGACTTTC
once	TRBD2	TRBV15	17	TRBJ2-1	CATSRLLSRAGDDEQFF	TGTGCCACCAGCAGGTTACTTTCTAGGGCGGGAGACGATGAGCAGTTCTTC
-	-	TRBV7-9	12	TRBJ2-7	CASSSTTEGRLF	TGTGCCAGCAGCTCGACTACTGAGGGAAGGCTCTTC
-	-	TRBV15	15	TRBJ2-7	CATSTDLVITYEQYF	TGTGCCACCAGCACAGACCTAGTCATCACCTACGAGCAGTACTTC
once	-	TRBV6-5	15	TRBJ1-2	CASSYSGHSGRGYTF	TGTGCCAGCAGTTACTCGGGGCACTCTGGACGCGGCTACACCTTC
-	-	TRBV2	17	TRBJ2-6	CASRILDFRSGANVLTF	TGTGCCAGCAGGATCCTAGATTTCCGTTCTGGGGCCAACGTCCTGACTTTC
-	-	TRBV7-3	14	TRBJ1-1	CASSVREGSHEAFF	TGTGCCAGCAGCGTACGGGAGGGATCCCATGAGGCTTTCTTT
-	-	TRBV5-4	13	TRBJ1-1	CASSYDSSTEAFF	TGTGCCAGCAGCTATGACAGCTCCACTGAAGCTTTCTTT
once	-	TRBV10-3	12	TRBJ2-7	CAISGSRDEQYF	TGTGCCATCAGTGGATCGAGGGACGAGCAGTACTTC
-	TRBD1	TRBV19	15	TRBJ1-4	CASSNQGATNEKLFF	TGTGCCAGTAGTAACCAGGGGGCGACTAATGAAAAACTGTTTTTT
-	-	TRBV6-1	15	TRBJ2-7	CASSDTGGTAYEQYF	TGTGCCAGCAGTGACACGGGCGGGACAGCCTACGAGCAGTACTTC
-	TRBD2	TRBV7-2	15	TRBJ2-7	CASSSAGTSSYEQYF	TGTGCCAGCAGCTCGGCCGGGACTAGCAGCTACGAGCAGTACTTC